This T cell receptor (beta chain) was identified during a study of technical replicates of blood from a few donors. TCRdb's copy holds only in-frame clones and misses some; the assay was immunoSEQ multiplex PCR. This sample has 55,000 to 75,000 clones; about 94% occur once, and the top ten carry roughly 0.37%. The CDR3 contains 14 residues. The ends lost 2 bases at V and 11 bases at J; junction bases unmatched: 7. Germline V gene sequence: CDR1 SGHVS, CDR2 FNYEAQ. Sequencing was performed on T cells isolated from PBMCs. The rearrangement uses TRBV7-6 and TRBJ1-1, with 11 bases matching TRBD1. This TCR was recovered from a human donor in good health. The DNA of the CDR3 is TGTGCCAGCAGCTTAAGGGGACAGGGGGAGAGGGCTTTCTTT. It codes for CASSLRGQGERAFF.